Presented here are 14 T cell receptor beta chains from one specimen sequenced in a study of blood T cell repertoires in COVID-19. Profiled with immunoSEQ multiplex PCR; TCRdb holds only in-frame clones, not every one. The sample has 250,000 to 350,000 clones, approximately 83% seen once; the top ten hold about 15%. Sequenced: peripheral blood. These receptors all stem from a person aged 70 to 79 with COVID-19, enrolled during active disease.

The chain links TRBV5-5 to TRBJ1-2; TRBD1 matches at 7 bases. Germline lookup yields CDR1 SGHKS and CDR2 YYEKEE (reference sequence). J lost 5 bases, V lost 1 base, and 8 bases had no gene match. This CDR3 region has 15 residues. CDR3 nucleotide sequence: TGTGCCAGCAGCTTGCGGGCAGGGGGAGGATATGGCTACACCTTC. Translating gives CASSLRAGGGYGYTF.

The sample holds a few counts of this clone. The CDR3 nucleotides read TGCGCCAGCAGCCAAGATAGGTGGGACAGGAGTCTAGAAAAACTGTTTTTT. This gives the protein CASSQDRWDRSLEKLFF. The chain recombines TRBV4-1 with TRBJ1-4, with TRBD1 matching over 8 bases. Germline V lookup: CDR1 MGHRA, CDR2 YSYEKL. V dropped 0 bases and J dropped 8; count of bases not matched to a gene: 11. The CDR3 has 17 residues.

CDR3 sequence (DNA): TGTGCCAGCGTATCCGGGACAGGGAATTCACCCCTCCACTTT. Residues: CASVSGTGNSPLHF. The chain joins TRBV11-1 to TRBJ1-6; 9 bases map to TRBD1. Germline CDR1 SGHAT, CDR2 FQDESV (reference sequence). V lost 8 bases to trimming and J lost 7 bases; unmatched junction nucleotides: 6. The CDR3 is 14 residues long.

This clone was seen once. The genes are TRBV7-2 and TRBJ1-5, with 9 bases that match TRBD1. Per germline, CDR1 SGHTA and CDR2 FQGNSA. CDR3 length: 14 residues. With 8 bases clipped from V and 1 base from J, the junction kept 3 bases outside the gene matches. The CDR3: CASAGTGSNQPQHF. As DNA, the CDR3 is TGTGCCAGCGCAGGGACAGGGAGCAATCAGCCCCAGCATTTT. The full variable domain, completed using reference TRBV7-2 and TRBJ1-5, is GAGVSQSPSNKVTEKGKDVELRCDPISGHTALYWYRQSLGQGLEFLIYFQGNSAPDKSGLPSDRFSAERTGGSVSTLTIQRTQQEDSAVYLCASAGTGSNQPQHFGDGTRLSIL.

This sequence joins TRBV9 and TRBJ2-1, with a possible D match to TRBD2 (7 bases). V shed 0 bases and J shed 4 bases, with 14 bases lying between them. The CDR3 runs to 16 residues. Germline CDR1 reads SGDLS; CDR2 reads YYNGEE. The CDR3: CASSVATAGAYNEQFF. The CDR3 nucleotides are TGTGCCAGCAGCGTAGCTACTGCGGGGGCTTACAATGAGCAGTTCTTC.

The chain joins TRBV28 to TRBJ1-6, with 8 bases that match TRBD1. Losses at the gene ends were 4 bases for V and 8 bases for J; bases not matched to a gene: 7. Germline V lookup: CDR1 MDHEN, CDR2 SYDVKM. The CDR3 is made up of 15 amino acids. The CDR3 loop reads CASSWMDRADSPLHF. CDR3 coding DNA: TGTGCCAGCAGTTGGATGGACAGGGCGGATTCACCCCTCCACTTT. The variable domain in full, completed from reference TRBV28 and TRBJ1-6, reads DVKVTQSSRYLVKRTGEKVFLECVQDMDHENMFWYRQDPGLGLRLIYFSYDVKMKEKGDIPEGYSVSREKKERFSLILESASTNQTSMYLCASSWMDRADSPLHFGNGTRLTVT.

This chain links TRBV6-6 with TRBJ1-6; D might be TRBD1 (5 bases). V shed 6 bases and J shed 7 bases, with 10 bases lying between them. This CDR3 region has 13 residues. Germline V gene data show CDR1 as MNHNY and CDR2 as SVGAGI (reference sequence). In nucleotides, the CDR3 is TGTGCCAGCAGCACAAACAGGAATTCACCCCTCCACTTT. This sequence encodes CASSTNRNSPLHF.

The chain has TRBV7-2 and TRBJ1-2, with TRBD1 as a possible D gene (6 bases). Germline CDR1 and CDR2: SGHTA and FQGNSA. The CDR3 extends over 15 amino acids. Trimming cost V 0 bases and J 3 bases, with 11 bases left between them. The CDR3 DNA is TGTGCCAGCAGCTTAGCGTCCAGGACAGACTATGGCTACACCTTC. It is translated as CASSLASRTDYGYTF. Full variable domain (remainder filled in from reference TRBV7-2 and TRBJ1-2): GAGVSQSPSNKVTEKGKDVELRCDPISGHTALYWYRQSLGQGLEFLIYFQGNSAPDKSGLPSDRFSAERTGGSVSTLTIQRTQQEDSAVYLCASSLASRTDYGYTFGSGTRLTVV.

Worth noting for this clone: In the same sample, other DNA sequences code for this CDR3. The chain recombines TRBV6-5 with TRBJ2-7; tentative D call: TRBD1 (6 bases). The V end was cut by 5 bases, the J end by 0 bases, with 11 bases between. Per germline, CDR1 MNHEY and CDR2 SVGAGI. This CDR3 is 14 amino acids long. The DNA of the CDR3 is TGTGCCAGCAGTCTCGACAGGAGCTCCTACGAGCAGTACTTC. Translated: CASSLDRSSYEQYF.

This chain connects TRBV30 to TRBJ2-7; 8 bases map to TRBD2. V lost 3 bases to trimming and J lost 3 bases; unmatched junction nucleotides: 7. From germline, CDR1 is GTSNPN and CDR2 SVGIG (reference sequence). The CDR3 is 14 residues long. The CDR3 loop reads CAWRASGSFYEQYF. In DNA form, the CDR3 reads TGTGCCTGGAGGGCCAGCGGGAGCTTCTACGAGCAGTACTTC.

The rearrangement links TRBV28 to TRBJ1-2; tentative D call: TRBD1 (5 bases). V was clipped by 6 bases and J by 5 bases, with 13 bases between them. Germline V gene lookup returns CDR1 MDHEN and CDR2 SYDVKM. The CDR3 sequence is 13 residues long. CDR3 loop: CASRMQGGYGYTF. The CDR3 nucleotides read TGTGCCAGCAGGATGCAGGGTGGTTATGGCTACACCTTC.

CDR3 region: CAADPSQTGGYNSPLHF. In DNA, the CDR3 is TGTGCCGCCGATCCCTCGCAGACAGGGGGTTATAATTCACCCCTCCACTTT. The chain links TRBV30 to TRBJ1-6; 9 bases align to TRBD1. V trimming: 8 bases; J trimming: 4 bases; junction bases outside the gene matches: 15. CDR3 length: 17 amino acids. Germline loops: CDR1 GTSNPN, CDR2 SVGIG (reference sequence).

The V call is TRBV28, the J call TRBJ2-2; the match to TRBD2 covers 8 bases. V dropped 6 bases and J dropped 0; count of bases not matched to a gene: 3. This CDR3 spans 15 amino acids. Germline V CDR1 and CDR2: MDHEN, SYDVKM. Here the CDR3 reads CASSSLAANTGELFF. CDR3 in DNA: TGTGCCAGCAGCTCACTAGCGGCGAACACCGGGGAGCTGTTTTTT.

The chain is built from TRBV6-6 and TRBJ2-4; 9 bases fit TRBD1. This CDR3 contains 14 residues. Germline CDR1 reads MNHNY; CDR2 reads SVGAGI (reference sequence). V dropped 7 bases and J dropped 7; count of bases not matched to a gene: 8. CDR3 in amino acids: CASTPGTGYNIQYF. The CDR3 DNA is TGTGCCAGCACCCCCGGGACAGGGTACAACATTCAGTACTTC.